This T cell receptor (beta chain) was obtained from a study of T cell responses to AZD1222 COVID-19 vaccine. General study results and limits: Of spike-specific TCRs, nearly half reportedly target regions left unmutated in variants.

Clones were read by immunoSEQ multiplex PCR, and TCRdb kept only the in-frame ones, dropping some. The sample gives 120,000 or so clones, around nine tenths of which show up once; about 1.5% is in the top ten. This CDR3 is built from 13 residues. Trimming removed 4 bases at V and 2 bases at J, with 8 bases between. The germline CDR1 and CDR2 sequences are SGHDN and FVKESK. Concerning this clone: Its matching antigen is unknown.

Sequences were derived from peripheral blood, sampled on day 0 of AZD1222 vaccination. V usage is TRBV14 and J usage is TRBJ1-1; D is undetermined. This TCR came from an adult in good health. CDR3 in amino acids: CASSLLLNTEAFF. As DNA, the CDR3 is TGTGCCAGCAGCCTGTTATTAAACACTGAAGCTTTCTTT. The whole variable domain, filled in from reference TRBV14 and TRBJ1-1, reads EAGVTQFPSHSVIEKGQTVTLRCDPISGHDNLYWYRRVMGKEIKFLLHFVKESKQDESGMPNNRFLAERTGGTYSTLKVQPAELEDSGVYFCASSLLLNTEAFFGQGTRLTVV.